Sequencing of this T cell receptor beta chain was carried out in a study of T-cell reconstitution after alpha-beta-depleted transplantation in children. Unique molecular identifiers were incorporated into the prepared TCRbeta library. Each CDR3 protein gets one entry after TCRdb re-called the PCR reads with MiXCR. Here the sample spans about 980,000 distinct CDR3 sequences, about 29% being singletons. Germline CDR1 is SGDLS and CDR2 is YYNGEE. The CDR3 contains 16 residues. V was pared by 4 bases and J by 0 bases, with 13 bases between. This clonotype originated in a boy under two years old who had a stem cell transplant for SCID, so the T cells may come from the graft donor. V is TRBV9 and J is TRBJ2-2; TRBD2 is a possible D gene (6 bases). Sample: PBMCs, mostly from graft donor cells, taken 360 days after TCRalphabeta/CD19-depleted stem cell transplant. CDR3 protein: CASSTQDYANTGELFF. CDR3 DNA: TGTGCCAGCAGCACCCAGGACTACGCGAACACCGGGGAGCTGTTTTTT.